A selection of T cell receptor beta chains follows, all from one sample in a study of beta chain features in type 1 diabetes. The assay was immunoSEQ multiplex PCR, and TCRdb's table has in-frame clones only and misses some. The data contain more than 95,000 clones, roughly a sixth of them singletons. The sequenced sample consisted of central memory CD4+ T cells from blood. These TCRs come from a man between 18 and 29 years old with type 1 diabetes. CDR3s include the opening cysteine and the closing phenylalanine or tryptophan. The order of the fields is J gene, V gene, CDR3 protein.

TRBJ1-4	TRBV27	CASSKGEKLFF
TRBJ1-2	TRBV4-2	CASSQMDSSFHGYTF
TRBJ2-2	TRBV29-1	CSVVTGLAGAGGELFF
TRBJ1-1	TRBV6-1	CASRGQLEAFF
TRBJ2-2	TRBV2	CASRGFQNTGELFF
TRBJ2-7	TRBV29-1	CSVTGTGLGEQYF
TRBJ1-3	TRBV5-4	CASSLGGQNSGNTIYF
TRBJ1-4	TRBV7-6	CASSPIPGGLYEKLFF
TRBJ2-5	TRBV30	CAWSVGQETQYF
TRBJ2-7	TRBV7-9	CASTPVTSGRSTHEQYF
TRBJ2-2	TRBV5-4	CASSIGRGSNTGELFF
TRBJ2-5	TRBV9	CASSVAWRETQYF
TRBJ1-1	TRBV19	CASMKDSYYTEAFF
TRBJ2-7	TRBV9	CASPSAYEQYF
TRBJ2-7	TRBV4-3	CASSQDSGAWQYF
TRBJ1-1	TRBV29-1	CSVESGRTNTEAFF
TRBJ2-1	TRBV30	CACGQILYNEQFF
TRBJ1-5	TRBV30	CAWSRGGDQPQHF
TRBJ2-7	TRBV30	CAWSRLGAGGYEQYF
TRBJ2-7	TRBV30	CAWSLGLAGSYEQYF
TRBJ2-7	TRBV7-8	CASSLFGQGEQYF
TRBJ2-3	TRBV13	CASSPTSGVYGQYF
TRBJ2-1	TRBV29-1	CSAVWGGLYNEQFF
TRBJ1-3	TRBV29-1	CSVEGTGAGNTIYF
TRBJ1-4	TRBV30	CASLGTGEKLFF
-	TRBV18	CASSPPSSYEQYF
TRBJ2-5	TRBV18	CASSPKETQYF
TRBJ2-2	TRBV29-1	CSGRGVAGELFF
TRBJ2-1	TRBV30	CAWSVLLAQNEQFF
TRBJ1-1	TRBV29-1	CSVEDPRPTSGTTEAFF
TRBJ2-3	TRBV27	CASSARTGSTDTQYF
TRBJ1-1	TRBV5-1	CASSLAGQSTEAFF
TRBJ2-7	TRBV4-2	CASNTRDPRSHEQYF
TRBJ2-2	TRBV20-1	CSARGEGELFF
TRBJ2-1	TRBV14	CASSHGLAGNNEQFF
TRBJ2-1	TRBV5-4	CASSLKQTANNEQFF
TRBJ2-1	TRBV19	CASSITSGRPVHEQFF
TRBJ1-6	TRBV7-2	CASSLVGAEDSPLHF
TRBJ2-3	TRBV5-6	CASSLVFLGTGSTDTQYF
TRBJ1-1	TRBV14	CASAGQANTEAFF
TRBJ1-3	TRBV2	CASRKGIGPQISGNTIYF
TRBJ2-3	TRBV5-4	CASSLQGRQDTQYF
TRBJ1-2	TRBV7-2	CASSPGTSRGYTF
TRBJ2-4	TRBV7-2	CASSSQHKNIQYF
TRBJ1-2	TRBV7-9	CASSPAGVGYTF
TRBJ2-7	TRBV4-3	CASSQDGCTRLYEQYF
TRBJ2-5	TRBV6-6	CASSLSGRGGQETQYF
TRBJ2-1	TRBV2	CASSVTGQGYNEQFF
TRBJ2-5	TRBV5-1	CASSSAPQETQYF
TRBJ1-1	TRBV23-1	CASTAGSRTEAFF
TRBJ2-7	TRBV30	CAWSVSSRNYEQYF
TRBJ2-7	TRBV7-2	CASSDRAGRTYEQYF
TRBJ1-4	TRBV2	CASRGLVEKLFF
TRBJ1-1	TRBV30	CAWSVPQMNTEAFF
TRBJ2-4	TRBV5-1	CASSPTGTGDIQYF
TRBJ1-1	TRBV23-1	CASSQSGGDPEAFF
TRBJ2-2	TRBV10-3	CAISAIGAGELFF